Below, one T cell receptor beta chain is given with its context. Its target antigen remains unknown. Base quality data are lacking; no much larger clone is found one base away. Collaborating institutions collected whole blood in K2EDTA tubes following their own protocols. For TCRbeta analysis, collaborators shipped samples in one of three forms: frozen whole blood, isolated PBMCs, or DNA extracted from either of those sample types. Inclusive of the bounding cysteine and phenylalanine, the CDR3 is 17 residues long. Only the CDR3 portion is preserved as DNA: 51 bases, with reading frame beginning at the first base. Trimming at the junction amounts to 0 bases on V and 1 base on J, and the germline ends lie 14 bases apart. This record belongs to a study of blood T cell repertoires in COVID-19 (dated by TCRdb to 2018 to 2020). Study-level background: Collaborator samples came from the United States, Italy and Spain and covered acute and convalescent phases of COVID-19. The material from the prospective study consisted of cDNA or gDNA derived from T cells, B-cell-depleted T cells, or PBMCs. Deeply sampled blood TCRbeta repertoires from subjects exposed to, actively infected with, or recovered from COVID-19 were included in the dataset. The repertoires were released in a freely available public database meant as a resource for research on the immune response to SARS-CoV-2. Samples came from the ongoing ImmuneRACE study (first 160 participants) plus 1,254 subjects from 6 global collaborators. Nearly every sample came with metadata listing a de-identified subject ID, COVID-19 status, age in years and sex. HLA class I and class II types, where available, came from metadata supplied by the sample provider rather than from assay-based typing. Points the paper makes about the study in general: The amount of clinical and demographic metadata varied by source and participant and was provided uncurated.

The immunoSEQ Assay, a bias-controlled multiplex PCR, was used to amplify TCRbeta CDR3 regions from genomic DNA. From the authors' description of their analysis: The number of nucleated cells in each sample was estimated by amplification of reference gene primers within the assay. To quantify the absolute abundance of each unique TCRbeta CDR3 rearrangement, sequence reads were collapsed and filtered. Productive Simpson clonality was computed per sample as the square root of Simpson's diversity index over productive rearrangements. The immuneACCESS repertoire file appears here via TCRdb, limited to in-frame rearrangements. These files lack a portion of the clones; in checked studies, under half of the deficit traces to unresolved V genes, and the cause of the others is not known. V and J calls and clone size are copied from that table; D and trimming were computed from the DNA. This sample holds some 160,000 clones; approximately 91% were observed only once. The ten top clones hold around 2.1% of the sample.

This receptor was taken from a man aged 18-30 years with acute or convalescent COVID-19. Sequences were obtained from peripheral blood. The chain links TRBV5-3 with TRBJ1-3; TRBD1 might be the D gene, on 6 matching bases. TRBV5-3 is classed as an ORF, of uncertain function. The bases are TGTGCCAGAAGCTTGGACTTCAGGGGAATTTCTGGAAACACCATATATTTT. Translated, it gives CARSLDFRGISGNTIYF.